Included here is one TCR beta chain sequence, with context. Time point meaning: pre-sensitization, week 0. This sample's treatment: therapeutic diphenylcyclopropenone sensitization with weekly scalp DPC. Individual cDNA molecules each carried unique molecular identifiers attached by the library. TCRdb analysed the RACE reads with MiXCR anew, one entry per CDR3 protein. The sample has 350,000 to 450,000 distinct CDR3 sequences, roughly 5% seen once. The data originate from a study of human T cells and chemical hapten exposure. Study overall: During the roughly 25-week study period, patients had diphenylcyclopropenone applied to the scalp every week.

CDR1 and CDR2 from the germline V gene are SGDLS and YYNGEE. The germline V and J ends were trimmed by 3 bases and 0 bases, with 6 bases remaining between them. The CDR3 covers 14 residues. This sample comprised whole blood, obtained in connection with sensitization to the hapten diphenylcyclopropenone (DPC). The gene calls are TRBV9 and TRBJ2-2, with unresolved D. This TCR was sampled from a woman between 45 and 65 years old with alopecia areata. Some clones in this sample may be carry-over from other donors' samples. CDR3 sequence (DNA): TGTGCCAGCAGCGGACTTGCGAACACCGGGGAGCTGTTTTTT. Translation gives CASSGLANTGELFF.